The 20 T cell receptor beta chains reported below all come from one sample, sequenced in a study of Graves' ophthalmopathy and Graves' hyperthyroidism. For repertoire sequencing, the TCR beta CDR3 regions were amplified from RNA transcripts. After a first-round RT-PCR with HTBI primers, a second-round multiplex PCR was run. TCRdb used MiXCR to reprocess the multiplex PCR reads, holding one entry per CDR3 protein. The repertoire holds some 1.1 million distinct CDR3 sequences, with less than 45% as singletons. Sequencing was carried out using peripheral blood or thyroid tissue (not recorded which). These receptors all come from an adult man with Graves' hyperthyroidism.

V and J are TRBV29-1 and TRBJ2-5; D not certain. The germline V gene has CDR1 SQVTM and CDR2 ANQGSEA. Between the trimmed V and J ends, which lost 0 bases and 1 base, there was a span of 3 bases. The CDR3 length is 12 residues. CDR3 sequence (DNA): TGCAGCGTTGAAGATCTCCAAGAGACCCAGTACTTC. This sequence encodes CSVEDLQETQYF.

This clonotype was recorded at least ten times. V is TRBV7-8 and J is TRBJ2-5; D possibly matches TRBD1 or TRBD2 (5 bases each). The CDR3 consists of 14 residues. CDR1 is SGHVS, CDR2 FQNEAQ, per germline. The V end was cut by 1 base, the J end by 4 bases, with 10 bases between. The CDR3 region is CASSLDPGRETQYF. The CDR3 nucleotides are TGTGCCAGCAGCTTAGACCCAGGGAGAGAGACCCAGTACTTC.

In this sample, this clonotype turned up once. V is TRBV9 and J is TRBJ1-2; D not resolved. The CDR3 has 13 amino acids. Trimming shortened V by 4 bases and J by 7 bases, and 14 bases separated the two germline ends. Germline V gene sequence: CDR1 SGDLS, CDR2 YYNGEE. CDR3 sequence: CASSSEGVGGYTF. The CDR3 DNA sequence: TGTGCCAGCAGCTCAGAGGGCGTGGGTGGCTACACCTTC. Supplemented by reference TRBV9 and TRBJ1-2, the full variable domain reads DSGVTQTPKHLITATGQRVTLRCSPRSGDLSVYWYQQSLDQGLQFLIQYYNGEERAKGNILERFSAQQFPDLHSELNLSSLELGDSALYFCASSSEGVGGYTFGSGTRLTVV.

The CDR3 bases are TGTGCCAGCAGCTTAGAATCGATCGGATCCCAAGAGACCCAGTACTTC. This encodes CASSLESIGSQETQYF. The J gene is TRBJ2-5, the V gene TRBV7-9; no clear D. The CDR3 is made up of 16 amino acids. V gave up 1 base and J gave up 1 base, with 13 bases separating them. Germline V CDR1 and CDR2: SEHNR, FQNEAQ (reference sequence).

This clonotype was detected many times. The rearrangement links TRBV29-1 to TRBJ2-2; no clear D gene. Germline-derived CDR1 and CDR2 are SQVTM and ANQGSEA. This CDR3 has 12 amino acids. Trimming cost V 4 bases and J 1 base, with 4 bases left between them. The CDR3 sequence: CSVAENTGELFF. In DNA form, the CDR3 reads TGCAGCGTTGCCGAGAACACCGGGGAGCTGTTTTTT.

This clonotype was picked up many times. The chain joins TRBV14 to TRBJ1-6, with no clear D. Germline V gene lookup returns CDR1 SGHDN and CDR2 FVKESK. V lost 5 bases and J lost 7, with 6 bases in between. CDR3 size: 12 residues. CDR3 DNA sequence: TGTGCCAGCAGCAGCACAAATTCACCCCTCCACTTT. Amino acid sequence: CASSSTNSPLHF.

This clonotype has a count of ten or more. The V and J genes are TRBV9 and TRBJ1-2; D may be TRBD1 (5 bases). Germline V CDR1 and CDR2: SGDLS, YYNGEE. The CDR3 has 14 amino acids. V shed 0 bases and J shed 3 bases, with 9 bases lying between them. CDR3 region: CASSVGGGDYGYTF. The CDR3 nucleotides read TGTGCCAGCAGCGTAGGGGGCGGTGACTATGGCTACACCTTC.

In this sample, this clonotype turned up many times. The chain carries TRBV5-1 and TRBJ2-5, with a tentative D call TRBD1 (5 bases). Per the germline V gene, CDR1 is SGHRS and CDR2 is YFSETQ. Trimming pared 4 bases from V and 4 bases from J, leaving 11 bases between. The CDR3 loop spans 13 amino acids. This CDR3 reads CASSAQGVETQYF. The CDR3 coding sequence is TGCGCCAGCAGCGCCCAGGGTGTAGAGACCCAGTACTTC.

The rearrangement uses TRBV10-3 and TRBJ2-7, with 7 bases fitting TRBD1. This CDR3 has 14 residues. Germline V gene data show CDR1 as ENHRY and CDR2 as SYGVKD. V lost 4 bases and J lost 3; bases outside the gene matches: 6. The CDR3 sequence: CAISATGQYYEQYF. The CDR3 DNA follows: TGTGCCATCAGTGCAACGGGACAGTACTACGAGCAGTACTTC.

This clonotype has ten or more counts. V and J are TRBV29-1 and TRBJ2-7, with a tentative D call TRBD1 (6 bases). Trimming removed 2 bases from V and 4 bases from J, with 18 bases in between. Germline loops: CDR1 SQVTM, CDR2 ANQGSEA. The CDR3 sequence is 15 residues long. CDR3 DNA sequence: TGCAGCGTTGAAATTCGGGGACACCCACAATACGAGCAGTACTTC. This gives the protein CSVEIRGHPQYEQYF.

This clonotype was recorded at least ten times. J is TRBJ2-7 and V is TRBV2; 8 bases map to TRBD1. The CDR3 consists of 14 residues. Losses at the gene ends were 4 bases for V and 7 bases for J; bases not matched to a gene: 9. Germline assignment: CDR1 SNHLY and CDR2 FYNNEI. The DNA for the CDR3 is TGTGCCAGCAGTGCCATCAGGGGGCTCTGGGAGCAGTACTTC. This translates into CASSAIRGLWEQYF. Looking up the rest from reference TRBV2 and TRBJ2-7 gives the full variable domain: EPEVTQTPSHQVTQMGQEVILRCVPISNHLYFYWYRQILGQKVEFLVSFYNNEISEKSEIFDDQFSVERPDGSNFTLKIRSTKLEDSAMYFCASSAIRGLWEQYFGPGTRLTVT.

The chain has TRBV4-3 and TRBJ2-7; possibly TRBD2 for D (6 bases). The CDR3 sequence is 16 residues long. Trimming left V 0 bases short and J 4 bases short, with 16 bases between. Germline V gives CDR1 LGHNA, CDR2 YSLEER. CDR3 bases: TGCGCCAGCAGCCAAGATCTGGGCTGGAGGGGATACGAGCAGTACTTC. Amino acids: CASSQDLGWRGYEQYF.

This clonotype was detected only a few times. The chain is built from TRBV4-1 and TRBJ1-1, with a tentative D call TRBD1 (6 bases). The CDR3 is made up of 16 amino acids. Trimming took 4 bases from V and 0 from J, leaving 15 bases between them. Per germline, CDR1 MGHRA and CDR2 YSYEKL. CDR3 region: CASSPGGAFMNTEAFF. CDR3 DNA sequence: TGCGCCAGCAGCCCTGGGGGCGCCTTTATGAACACTGAAGCTTTCTTT.

The rearrangement uses TRBV10-2 and TRBJ2-7; TRBD1 matches 9 bases. With V trimmed by 8 bases and J by 4 bases, 12 bases remained unmatched. CDR1 is WSHSY and CDR2 is SAAADI in the germline V gene. The CDR3 sequence is 15 residues long. The CDR3 here is CASRDRAGASYEQYF. The CDR3 DNA is TGCGCCAGCCGGGACAGGGCCGGGGCCTCTTACGAGCAGTACTTC.

This clonotype was counted at least ten times. The rearrangement uses TRBV11-2 and TRBJ2-6; D uncertain. Trimming removed 1 base from V and 11 bases from J, with 12 bases in between. CDR1 and CDR2 (germline): SGHAT, FQNNGV. CDR3 size: 14 residues. DNA of the CDR3: TGTGCCAGCAGCTTAGTATCGCCGCAGGACGTCCTGACTTTC. Translated: CASSLVSPQDVLTF.

The genes are TRBV6-6 and TRBJ2-2; no definite D call. Germline V gene data show CDR1 as MNHNY and CDR2 as SVGAGI (reference sequence). This CDR3 has 17 amino acids. V was clipped by 0 bases and J by 4 bases, with 15 bases between them. This CDR3 reads CASSYSKGLSFTGELFF. The DNA for the CDR3 is TGTGCCAGCAGTTACTCGAAAGGCCTGTCCTTCACCGGGGAGCTGTTTTTT.

This clonotype has ten or more counts. V and J are TRBV20-1 and TRBJ1-4, with a weak D call TRBD1 (6 bases). V was trimmed by 5 bases and J by 5 bases, leaving 15 bases between them. This CDR3 comprises 14 residues. Germline V gene sequence: CDR1 DFQATT, CDR2 SNEGSKA (reference sequence). The CDR3 reads CSASSGQVNEKLFF. Written as DNA, the CDR3 is TGCAGTGCTTCCTCGGGACAAGTAAATGAAAAACTGTTTTTT.

Details on this clonotype: The junction departs from germline at one end; a sequencing error may be responsible. The chain has TRBV14 and TRBJ2-2; D may correspond to TRBD1 or TRBD2 (6 bases each). CDR1 and CDR2 from the germline V gene are SGHDN and FVKESK. The length of the CDR3 is 12 residues. The CDR3 is CASSQDDRRVVF. In DNA, the CDR3 is TGTGCCAGCAGCCAAGACGACAGGAGGGTGGTCTTT.

This clonotype showed up many times. The V and J genes are TRBV20-1 and TRBJ1-6; possibly TRBD1 for D (6 bases). CDR3 length: 14 amino acids. The germline CDR1 and CDR2 sequences are DFQATT and SNEGSKA (reference sequence). Trimming took off 4 bases at V and 6 bases at J, with 13 bases between the two ends. The CDR3 sequence: CSAKMGHPNSPLHF. Written as DNA, the CDR3 is TGCAGTGCTAAAATGGGACATCCTAATTCACCCCTCCACTTT.

This clonotype was counted at least ten times. The J gene is TRBJ1-1, the V gene TRBV7-2, with D tentatively TRBD1 (5 bases). This CDR3 is built from 14 residues. Trimming cost V 1 base and J 10 bases, with 16 bases left between them. In germline, CDR1 is SGHTA, CDR2 FQGNSA. The CDR3 DNA is TGTGCCAGCAGCTTAGATGATGCGTGGAGGGGAGCTTTCTTT. Amino acids: CASSLDDAWRGAFF. The whole variable domain, remainder taken from reference TRBV7-2 and TRBJ1-1, is GAGVSQSPSNKVTEKGKDVELRCDPISGHTALYWYRQSLGQGLEFLIYFQGNSAPDKSGLPSDRFSAERTGGSVSTLTIQRTQQEDSAVYLCASSLDDAWRGAFFGQGTRLTVV.